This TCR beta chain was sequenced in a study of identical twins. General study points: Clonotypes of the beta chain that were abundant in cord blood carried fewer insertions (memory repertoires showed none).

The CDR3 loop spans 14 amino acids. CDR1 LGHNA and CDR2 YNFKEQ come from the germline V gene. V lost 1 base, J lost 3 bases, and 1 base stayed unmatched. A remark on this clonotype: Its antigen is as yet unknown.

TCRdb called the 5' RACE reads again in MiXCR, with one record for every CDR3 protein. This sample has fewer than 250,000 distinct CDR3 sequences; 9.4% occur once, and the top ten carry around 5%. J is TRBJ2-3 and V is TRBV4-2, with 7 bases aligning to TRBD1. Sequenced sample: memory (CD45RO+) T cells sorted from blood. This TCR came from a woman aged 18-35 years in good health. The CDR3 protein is CASSQGTGTDTQYF. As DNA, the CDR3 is TGTGCCAGCAGCCAAGGGACAGGAACAGATACGCAGTATTTT.